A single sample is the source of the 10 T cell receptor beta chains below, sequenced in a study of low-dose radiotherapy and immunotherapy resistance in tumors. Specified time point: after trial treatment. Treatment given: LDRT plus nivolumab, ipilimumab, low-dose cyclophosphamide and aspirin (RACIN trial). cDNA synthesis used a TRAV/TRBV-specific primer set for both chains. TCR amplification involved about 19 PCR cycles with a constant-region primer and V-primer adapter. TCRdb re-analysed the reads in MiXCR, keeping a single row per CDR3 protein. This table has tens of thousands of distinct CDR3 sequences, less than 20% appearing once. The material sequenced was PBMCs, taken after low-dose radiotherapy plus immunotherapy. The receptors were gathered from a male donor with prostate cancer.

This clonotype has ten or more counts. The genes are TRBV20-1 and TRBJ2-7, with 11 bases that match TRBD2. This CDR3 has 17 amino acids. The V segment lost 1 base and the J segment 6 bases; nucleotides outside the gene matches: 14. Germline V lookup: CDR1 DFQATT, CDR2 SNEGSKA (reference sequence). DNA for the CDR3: TGCAGTGCTAGAGCCGTCGCTACTAGCGGGAGTGGTCTCGAGCAGTACTTC. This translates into CSARAVATSGSGLEQYF.

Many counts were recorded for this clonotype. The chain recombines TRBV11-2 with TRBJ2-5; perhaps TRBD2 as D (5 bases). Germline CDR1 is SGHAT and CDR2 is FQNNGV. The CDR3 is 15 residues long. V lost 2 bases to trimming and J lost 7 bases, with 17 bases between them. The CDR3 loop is CASSLWAPEGRTQYF. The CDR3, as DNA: TGTGCCAGCAGCTTATGGGCCCCCGAGGGCAGGACCCAGTACTTC.

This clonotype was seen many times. The CDR3 loop reads CASSAYESTGIRTNEKLFF. DNA for the CDR3: TGTGCCAGCAGTGCATACGAATCGACAGGGATTCGCACTAATGAAAAACTGTTTTTT. This chain connects TRBV25-1 to TRBJ1-4; 7 nucleotides match TRBD1. Trimming cost V 4 bases and J 2 bases; bases outside gene matches: 16. Germline values: CDR1 MGHDK, CDR2 SYGVNS. The CDR3 runs 19 residues.

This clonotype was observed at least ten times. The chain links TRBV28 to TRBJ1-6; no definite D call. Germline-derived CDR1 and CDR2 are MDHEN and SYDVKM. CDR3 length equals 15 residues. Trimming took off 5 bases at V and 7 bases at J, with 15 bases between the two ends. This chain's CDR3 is CASSPRPTGNSPLHF. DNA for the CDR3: TGTGCCAGCAGTCCCAGGCCTACGGGGAATTCACCCCTCCACTTT.

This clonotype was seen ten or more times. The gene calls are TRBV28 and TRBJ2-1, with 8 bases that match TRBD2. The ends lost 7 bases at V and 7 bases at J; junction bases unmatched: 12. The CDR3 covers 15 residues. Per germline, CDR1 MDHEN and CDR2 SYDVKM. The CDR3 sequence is CASMILAGGGNEQFF. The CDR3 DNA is TGTGCCAGCATGATTCTGGCGGGAGGAGGGAATGAGCAGTTCTTC. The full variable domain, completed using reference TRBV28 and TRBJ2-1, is DVKVTQSSRYLVKRTGEKVFLECVQDMDHENMFWYRQDPGLGLRLIYFSYDVKMKEKGDIPEGYSVSREKKERFSLILESASTNQTSMYLCASMILAGGGNEQFFGPGTRLTVL.

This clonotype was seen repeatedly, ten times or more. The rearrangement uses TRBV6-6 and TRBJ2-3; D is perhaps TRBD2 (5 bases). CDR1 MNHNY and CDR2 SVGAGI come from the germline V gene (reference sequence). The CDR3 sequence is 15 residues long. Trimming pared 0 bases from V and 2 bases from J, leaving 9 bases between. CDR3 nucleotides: TGTGCCAGCAGTTACTCGAGAGGACTCACAGATACGCAGTATTTT. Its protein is CASSYSRGLTDTQYF.

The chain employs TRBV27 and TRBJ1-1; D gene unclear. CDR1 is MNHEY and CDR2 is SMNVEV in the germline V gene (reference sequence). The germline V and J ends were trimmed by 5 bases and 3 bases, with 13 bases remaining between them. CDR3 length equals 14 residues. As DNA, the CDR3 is TGTGCCAGCAGTCCAACCAGCATGTACACTGAAGCTTTCTTT. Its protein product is CASSPTSMYTEAFF.

CDR3 nucleotide sequence: TGTGCCTGGGAGGGCCCCGCCGGGGAGCTGTTTTTT. Translation gives CAWEGPAGELFF. V gene TRBV30 combines with J gene TRBJ2-2, with a tentative D call TRBD2 (5 bases). The V gene lost 5 bases and the J gene lost 6 bases, with 10 bases spanning the gap. From germline, CDR1 is GTSNPN and CDR2 SVGIG (reference sequence). The CDR3 is 12 residues long. The whole variable domain, filled in from reference TRBV30 and TRBJ2-2, reads SQTIHQWPATLVQPVGSPLSLECTVEGTSNPNLYWYRQAAGRGLQLLFYSVGIGQISSEVPQNLSASRPQDRQFILSSKKLLLSDSGFYLCAWEGPAGELFFGEGSRLTVL.

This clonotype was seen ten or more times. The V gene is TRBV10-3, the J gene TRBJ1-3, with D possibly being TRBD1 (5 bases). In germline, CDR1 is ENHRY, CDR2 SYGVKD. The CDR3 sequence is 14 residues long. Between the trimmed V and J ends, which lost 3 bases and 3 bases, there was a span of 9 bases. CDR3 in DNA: TGTGCCATCAGTGACAGGGCGAATGGAAACACCATATATTTT. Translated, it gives CAISDRANGNTIYF.

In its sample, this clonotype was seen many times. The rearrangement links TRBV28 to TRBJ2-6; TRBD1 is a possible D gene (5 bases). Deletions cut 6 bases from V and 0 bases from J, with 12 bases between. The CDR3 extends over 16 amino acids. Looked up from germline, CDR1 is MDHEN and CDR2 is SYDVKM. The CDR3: CASSQGRSSGANVLTF. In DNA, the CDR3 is TGTGCCAGCAGCCAGGGCAGATCCTCTGGGGCCAACGTCCTGACTTTC.